These 17 T cell receptor beta chains came from one sample sequenced in a study of T cells in Graves' hyperthyroidism and ophthalmopathy. RNA transcripts provided the source from which TCR beta CDR3 regions were amplified. The HTBI set primed first-round TCR CDR3 RT-PCR. TCRdb re-called the multiplex PCR reads with MiXCR, one entry per CDR3 protein. The sample shows about 290,000 distinct CDR3 sequences, around a sixth of them seen only once. Source material: blood. Source of these receptors: a man aged 25 to 40 with Graves' hyperthyroidism.

This clonotype was recorded many times. The V and J genes are TRBV7-2 and TRBJ2-7; possibly TRBD1 for D (6 bases). The CDR3 loop spans 14 amino acids. Germline CDR1 SGHTA, CDR2 FQGNSA. The ends were cut back, 5 bases at V and 0 bases at J, with 11 bases in the middle. The DNA of the CDR3 is TGTGCCAGCAGCGTACAGGGATACTCCTACGAGCAGTACTTC. Protein sequence: CASSVQGYSYEQYF.

This sequence joins TRBV30 and TRBJ1-1, with D perhaps TRBD1 (6 bases). This CDR3 has 15 residues. V was clipped by 2 bases and J by 4 bases, with 17 bases between them. CDR1 is GTSNPN and CDR2 is SVGIG in the germline V gene (reference sequence). DNA for the CDR3: TGTGCCTGGAGTATGGATTCAGGGGTTGGCACTGAAGCTTTCTTT. Translating it yields CAWSMDSGVGTEAFF.

This clonotype appeared many times. The chain recombines TRBV5-1 with TRBJ2-1; 13 positions agree with TRBD2. With V trimmed by 4 bases and J by 8 bases, 6 bases remained unmatched. From germline, CDR1 is SGHRS and CDR2 YFSETQ. This CDR3 has 15 amino acids. CDR3 in amino acids: CASSGTSGVSYEQFF. CDR3 nucleotide sequence: TGCGCCAGCAGCGGGACTAGCGGGGTTAGCTATGAGCAGTTCTTC.

The rearrangement uses TRBV20-1 and TRBJ1-2, with D possibly being TRBD1 (5 bases). Germline V gene data show CDR1 as DFQATT and CDR2 as SNEGSKA (reference sequence). This CDR3 is 14 amino acids long. V was shortened by 1 base and J by 3 bases, with 12 bases between the two germline ends. The CDR3 protein is CSARVEQGDYGYTF. The CDR3 nucleotides are TGCAGTGCTAGAGTAGAGCAGGGCGACTATGGCTACACCTTC.

A few counts support this clonotype. The chain recombines TRBV28 with TRBJ1-6, with D unresolved. Germline V gives CDR1 MDHEN, CDR2 SYDVKM. The CDR3 has 14 residues. Trimming left V 5 bases short and J 11 bases short, with 16 bases between. CDR3 in DNA: TGTGCCAGCAGTCCGCTGGCAGGCCGTCCACCCCTCCACTTT. Protein: CASSPLAGRPPLHF.

The chain is built from TRBV29-1 and TRBJ1-2; D remains ambiguous. The CDR3 is 13 residues long. Trimming took 3 bases from V and 8 from J, leaving 16 bases between them. Germline V CDR1 and CDR2: SQVTM, ANQGSEA. As DNA, the CDR3 is TGCAGCGTTGATCGGGGAGGTCTCGGGGGCTACACCTTC. Encoded protein: CSVDRGGLGGYTF.

This clonotype was recorded many times. The chain is built from TRBV9 and TRBJ2-3, with TRBD2 matching 9 bases. CDR3 length: 16 residues. Germline values: CDR1 SGDLS, CDR2 YYNGEE. With V trimmed by 0 bases and J by 2 bases, 4 bases remained unmatched. CDR3 region: CASSVEGLAFTDTQYF. CDR3 sequence (DNA): TGTGCCAGCAGCGTAGAGGGACTAGCATTCACAGATACGCAGTATTTT.

This clonotype showed up many times. The J gene is TRBJ2-2, the V gene TRBV5-1; either TRBD1 or TRBD2 may supply D (5 bases each). Trimming cost V 2 bases and J 4 bases, with 9 bases left between them. CDR3 length: 14 residues. Per germline, CDR1 SGHRS and CDR2 YFSETQ. The CDR3 DNA sequence: TGCGCCAGCAGCTTTGTGGGACGCACCGGGGAGCTGTTTTTT. Its translation is CASSFVGRTGELFF.

This clonotype was detected many times. The V and J genes are TRBV12-3 or TRBV12-4 and TRBJ2-1; weak D call: TRBD2 (5 bases). This CDR3 is 17 amino acids long. The V end lost 3 bases, the J end lost 5 bases, and 20 bases lay between the germline ends. Here the CDR3 DNA reads TGTGCCAGCAGTTTGGGTTGGGCAGGACTCGTGGACAATGAGCAGTTCTTC. This translates into CASSLGWAGLVDNEQFF.

This clonotype has a count of ten or more. The rearrangement uses TRBV2 and TRBJ1-6, with no clear D. Trimming took off 2 bases at V and 9 bases at J, with 8 bases between the two ends. Looked up from germline, CDR1 is SNHLY and CDR2 is FYNNEI. The CDR3 is made up of 13 amino acids. The CDR3 DNA is TGTGCCAGCAGTGAACTGGAAGGTTCACCCCTCCACTTT. Translation: CASSELEGSPLHF.

This clonotype was picked up a small number of times. The chain employs TRBV6-2 or TRBV6-3 and TRBJ1-2; D ambiguous. CDR3 length equals 15 residues. The germline gives CDR1 MNHEY, CDR2 SVGEGT. The V gene lost 2 bases and the J gene lost 5 bases, with 15 bases spanning the gap. The CDR3 region is CASSYTPRTGYGYTF. CDR3 DNA sequence: TGTGCCAGCAGTTACACGCCCAGGACCGGGTATGGCTACACCTTC.

This clonotype was detected many times. The chain has TRBV30 and TRBJ2-2; D assignment may be TRBD1 or TRBD2 (5 bases each). V dropped 3 bases and J dropped 7 bases, with 24 bases sitting between them. The CDR3 runs to 17 residues. Germline V gene data show CDR1 as GTSNPN and CDR2 as SVGIG (reference sequence). CDR3 nucleotides: TGTGCCTGGAGAAAGGGAGTGAGCGCTGGGGGTCACGGGGAGCTGTTTTTT. Encoded protein: CAWRKGVSAGGHGELFF.

The chain joins TRBV6-1 to TRBJ2-7; 9 positions match TRBD2. CDR1 and CDR2 (germline): MNHNS, SASEGT. This CDR3 has 14 residues. V was clipped by 7 bases and J by 8 bases; unmatched bases: 12. CDR3 nucleotides: TGTGCCAGCACACCCGCGGGAGGGCCTTTCCAGCAGTACTTC. Protein product: CASTPAGGPFQQYF.

This clonotype showed up many times. This rearrangement joins TRBV5-1 to TRBJ2-7, with TRBD2 matching 10 bases. The CDR3 is 15 amino acids. CDR1 and CDR2 (germline): SGHRS, YFSETQ. The V gene end was trimmed by 4 bases and the J gene end by 1 base; junction bases not matched to a gene: 5. The CDR3 DNA sequence: TGCGCCAGCAGCGCTAGCGGGAGTAGGTCCTACGAGCAGTACTTC. Amino acids: CASSASGSRSYEQYF.

This clonotype was picked up many times. This may come from a read error, since a much larger clone is one base off. The rearrangement joins TRBV27 to TRBJ1-1, with unresolved D. Trimming took 4 bases from V and 4 from J, leaving 10 bases between them. The CDR3 runs to 13 residues. Germline V lookup: CDR1 MNHEY, CDR2 SMNVEV (reference sequence). CDR3 bases: TGTGCCAGCAGTTACGGGTGGGGCACTGAAGCTTTCTTT. It encodes CASSYGWGTEAFF.

The rearrangement uses TRBV14 and TRBJ2-7, with 9 bases identical to TRBD2. There are 14 residues in the CDR3. CDR1 is SGHDN and CDR2 is FVKESK in the germline V gene. V shed 4 bases and J 6 bases; nucleotides not matched to a gene: 7. CDR3 in amino acids: CASSPGGGVLEQYF. The CDR3 DNA is TGTGCCAGCAGCCCGGGCGGGGGGGTCCTCGAGCAGTACTTC.

The sample holds many counts of this clonotype. This chain connects TRBV15 to TRBJ2-3, with D perhaps matching TRBD2 (5 bases). The V gene's germline CDR1 is LNHNV and CDR2 YYDKDF (reference sequence). This CDR3 has 15 residues. V shed 0 bases and J shed 4 bases, with 11 bases lying between them. The CDR3 DNA is TGTGCCACCAGCAGAGATCGGCGGGCCCCAGATACGCAGTATTTT. It specifies CATSRDRRAPDTQYF.